The 20 T cell receptor beta chains below all came from one sample that was sequenced in a study of lymphopenia after photon versus proton radiotherapy. Measured with immunoSEQ multiplex PCR; TCRdb has only the in-frame clones, and not every one. The sample has around 28,000 clones, 81% seen once. The sample in question was peripheral blood, obtained from a patient treated with photon-based radiotherapy. Source of these receptors: a man between 45 and 60 years old with gastric cancer.

A single count supports this clone. This chain uses TRBV6-4 with TRBJ2-3; a possible D gene is TRBD2 (7 bases). The CDR3 has 15 amino acids. The V end was cut by 3 bases, the J end by 2 bases, with 12 bases between. Germline assignment: CDR1 MRHNA and CDR2 SNTAGT. The CDR3 DNA follows: TGTGCCAGCAGTGAGACGGGGGGCCCCACAGATACGCAGTATTTT. Residues: CASSETGGPTDTQYF.

V usage is TRBV5-4 and J usage is TRBJ1-1, with no clear D. The CDR3 totals 16 residues. The ends were cut back, 3 bases at V and 1 base at J, with 16 bases in the middle. CDR1 is SGHNT, CDR2 YYREEE, per germline (reference sequence). CDR3 loop: CASSWQPVNGNTEAFF. The CDR3 bases are TGTGCCAGCAGCTGGCAGCCGGTGAATGGGAACACTGAAGCTTTCTTT.

The chain couples TRBV19 to TRBJ1-2, with 8 bases matching TRBD1. There are 13 residues in the CDR3. Germline-derived CDR1 and CDR2 are LNHDA and SQIVND (reference sequence). Losses at the gene ends were 7 bases for V and 7 bases for J; bases not matched to a gene: 8. CDR3 amino acids: CASKIGTGGGYTF. CDR3 nucleotide sequence: TGTGCCAGTAAAATCGGAACAGGGGGTGGCTACACCTTC.

This rearrangement joins TRBV14 to TRBJ2-1; 9 bases fit TRBD1. The CDR3 consists of 15 residues. V trimming: 4 bases; J trimming: 4 bases; junction bases outside the gene matches: 5. CDR1 SGHDN and CDR2 FVKESK come from the germline V gene. The CDR3 DNA is TGTGCCAGCAGCCTCCGGGACAGGGAGTACAATGAGCAGTTCTTC. Its translation: CASSLRDREYNEQFF. The full variable domain, its missing parts supplied by reference TRBV14 and TRBJ2-1, is EAGVTQFPSHSVIEKGQTVTLRCDPISGHDNLYWYRRVMGKEIKFLLHFVKESKQDESGMPNNRFLAERTGGTYSTLKVQPAELEDSGVYFCASSLRDREYNEQFFGPGTRLTVL.

J is TRBJ2-2 and V is TRBV5-1; D is uncertain. The CDR3 has 14 amino acids. The V end was cut by 1 base, the J end by 0 bases, with 4 bases between. Germline V gene data show CDR1 as SGHRS and CDR2 as YFSETQ. The CDR3 here is CASSLMSNTGELFF. As DNA, the CDR3 is TGCGCCAGCAGCTTGATGTCGAACACCGGGGAGCTGTTTTTT.

The rearrangement joins TRBV9 to TRBJ2-3; TRBD2 might be the D (6 bases). The CDR3 totals 17 residues. Trimming removed 3 bases at V and 1 base at J, with 18 bases between. The germline CDR1 and CDR2 sequences are SGDLS and YYNGEE. As DNA, the CDR3 is TGTGCCAGCAGCGAGCCCCCCGGGGGATTGGGCACAGATACGCAGTATTTT. It translates to CASSEPPGGLGTDTQYF.

The rearrangement links TRBV21-1 to TRBJ1-1. TRBV21-1 is deemed a pseudogene. CDR3 length equals 15 residues. CDR3 loop: CASSLSGHTKSSMFF. The CDR3 nucleotides are TGTGCCAGCAGCTTAAGCGGGCATACCAAATCCTCAATGTTCTTT.

This clone has only one observation. This chain links TRBV27 with TRBJ1-5; D gene unclear. The germline V gene encodes CDR1 MNHEY and CDR2 SMNVEV (reference sequence). V lost 7 bases to trimming and J lost 7 bases, with 14 bases between them. The CDR3 covers 13 residues. CDR3 sequence reads: CASTAHRGQPQHF. CDR3 nucleotides: TGTGCCAGCACCGCCCATCGAGGGCAGCCCCAGCATTTT.

The CDR3 DNA is TGCGCCAGCAGCTTGGCTAGCGGGGGTATCTACGAGCAGTACGTC. It translates to CASSLASGGIYEQYV. This rearrangement joins TRBV5-1 to TRBJ2-7, with 10 positions matching TRBD2. CDR1 is SGHRS, CDR2 YFSETQ, per germline. J was trimmed by 3 bases and V by 0 bases; bases with no gene match: 3. The CDR3 loop spans 15 amino acids.

V gene TRBV7-8 combines with J gene TRBJ1-2; TRBD1 aligns across 7 bases. Germline assignment: CDR1 SGHVS and CDR2 FQNEAQ. The CDR3 length is 14 residues. Trimming cost V 5 bases and J 0 bases; bases outside gene matches: 3. CDR3 in DNA: TGTGCCAGCAGCCCGGGGACAGCTAACTATGGCTACACCTTC. Amino acids: CASSPGTANYGYTF.

The V and J genes are TRBV27 and TRBJ1-2, with 10 bases that match TRBD1. CDR3 length equals 16 residues. The trim removed 3 bases at V and 10 bases at J, leaving 14 bases unmatched. The germline V gene encodes CDR1 MNHEY and CDR2 SMNVEV (reference sequence). The CDR3 loop reads CASSFRGQGQVFVYTF. CDR3 nucleotide sequence: TGTGCCAGCAGTTTTCGGGGACAGGGGCAAGTTTTCGTCTACACCTTC.

The chain links TRBV27 to TRBJ1-2; 7 bases agree with TRBD1. Germline loops: CDR1 MNHEY, CDR2 SMNVEV (reference sequence). This CDR3 spans 16 amino acids. With 5 bases clipped from V and 4 bases from J, the junction kept 13 bases outside the gene matches. The CDR3 DNA follows: TGTGCCAGCAGTGCGATACGGACAGGAGGTGGCTATGGCTACACCTTC. As protein: CASSAIRTGGGYGYTF.

Here the CDR3 DNA reads TGTGCCAGCAGGATGCGGGGGTACACCGGGGAGCTGTTTTTT. Translation: CASRMRGYTGELFF. The rearrangement links TRBV6-1 to TRBJ2-2, with TRBD2 identical over 7 bases. The CDR3 contains 14 residues. Looked up from germline, CDR1 is MNHNS and CDR2 is SASEGT. The J segment lost 3 bases and the V segment lost 6 bases, leaving 4 bases of the junction unmatched.

J is TRBJ2-2 and V is TRBV9; possible D gene TRBD2, 6 bases. Germline values: CDR1 SGDLS, CDR2 YYNGEE. V gave up 0 bases and J gave up 5 bases, with 14 bases separating them. The CDR3 extends over 16 amino acids. CDR3 sequence reads: CASSVESSVYTGELFF. DNA of the CDR3: TGTGCCAGCAGCGTAGAGTCTAGCGTTTATACCGGGGAGCTGTTTTTT. Full variable domain (outside the CDR3, taken from reference TRBV9 and TRBJ2-2): DSGVTQTPKHLITATGQRVTLRCSPRSGDLSVYWYQQSLDQGLQFLIQYYNGEERAKGNILERFSAQQFPDLHSELNLSSLELGDSALYFCASSVESSVYTGELFFGEGSRLTVL.

The gene calls are TRBV4-1 and TRBJ2-2, with 14 bases matching TRBD2. The CDR3 covers 18 residues. The V and J ends lost 3 bases and 5 bases, in that order; junction bases with no gene match: 8. Germline CDR1 is MGHRA and CDR2 is YSYEKL. The CDR3 DNA reads as TGCGCCAGCAGCCACCTAGGACTAGCGGGGGGTCGAACCGGGGAGCTGTTTTTT. This gives the protein CASSHLGLAGGRTGELFF.

This chain joins TRBV5-6 and TRBJ2-6; D gene ambiguous. CDR3 size: 15 residues. V gave up 2 bases and J gave up 4 bases, with 10 bases separating them. Germline-derived CDR1 and CDR2 are SGHDT and YYEEEE. The CDR3: CASSFGLGGANVLTF. CDR3 DNA sequence: TGTGCCAGCAGCTTTGGTTTGGGAGGGGCCAACGTCCTGACTTTC. Full variable domain (rest looked up from reference TRBV5-6 and TRBJ2-6): DAGVTQSPTHLIKTRGQQVTLRCSPKSGHDTVSWYQQALGQGPQFIFQYYEEEERQRGNFPDRFSGHQFPNYSSELNVNALLLGDSALYLCASSFGLGGANVLTFGAGSRLTVL.

This clone was seen more than once but under ten times. The CDR3 DNA sequence: TGTGCCAGCAGCCGAGGGGTGATTCAGTACTTC. Encoded protein: CASSRGVIQYF. The V gene is TRBV7-9, the J gene TRBJ2-4; D tentatively reads TRBD1 or TRBD2 (5 bases each). Germline V gene sequence: CDR1 SEHNR, CDR2 FQNEAQ (reference sequence). The CDR3 is made up of 11 amino acids. Trimming left V 5 bases short and J 10 bases short, with 9 bases between. Supplemented by reference TRBV7-9 and TRBJ2-4, the full variable domain reads DTGVSQNPRHKITKRGQNVTFRCDPISEHNRLYWYRQTLGQGPEFLTYFQNEAQLEKSRLLSDRFSAERPKGSFSTLEIQRTEQGDSAMYLCASSRGVIQYFGAGTRLSVL.

The chain employs TRBV9 and TRBJ1-2; no definite D call. The germline CDR1 and CDR2 sequences are SGDLS and YYNGEE. The CDR3 covers 12 residues. Trimming cost V 4 bases and J 8 bases, with 12 bases left between them. CDR3 sequence reads: CASSLDGWGYTF. The CDR3 DNA is TGTGCCAGCAGCTTGGACGGGTGGGGCTACACCTTC.

V gene TRBV6-4 combines with J gene TRBJ2-2; D uncertain. Trimming cost V 0 bases and J 3 bases, with 5 bases left between them. This CDR3 contains 14 residues. Germline V CDR1 and CDR2: MRHNA, SNTAGT. This chain's CDR3 is CASSDSRDTGELFF. The CDR3 DNA follows: TGTGCCAGCAGTGACTCAAGAGACACCGGGGAGCTGTTTTTT.

The chain employs TRBV15 and TRBJ2-7; TRBD2 matches at 12 bases. The CDR3 consists of 13 residues. V gave up 4 bases and J gave up 7 bases; unmatched junction bases: 2. Germline lookup yields CDR1 LNHNV and CDR2 YYDKDF (reference sequence). CDR3 nucleotides: TGTGCCACCAGCACACTAGCGGGGGGAGAGCAGTACGTC. Its translation: CATSTLAGGEQYV.